This T cell receptor beta chain was obtained from a study of blood T cell repertoires in COVID-19. Study-wide context: COVID-19 samples, acute and convalescent, were from the United States, Italy and Spain. Nucleic acid was either cDNA or gDNA, and it came from T cells, B-cell-depleted T cells, or PBMCs.

Source study methods: Quantification of nucleated cells was approximated via reference gene primer amplification. Method: immunoSEQ multiplex PCR; TCRdb's copy keeps in-frame clones and lacks some. V and J calls and clone size are given by that table; D and trimming were obtained from the DNA. The sample shows 270,000 or so clones, over 75% of them seen only once. V lost 2 bases and J lost 5, with 12 bases in between. Germline CDR1 SGHDN, CDR2 FVKESK. The CDR3 loop spans 14 amino acids. This sequence joins TRBV14 and TRBJ2-5; a possible D gene is TRBD2 (5 bases). This TCR was recovered from a human donor in a cohort sampled during active COVID-19. Sequences were obtained from peripheral blood. Here the CDR3 DNA reads TGTGCCAGCAGCCAACGGGGTGTGGATGAGACCCAGTACTTC. Translating it yields CASSQRGVDETQYF. Drawing the rest from reference TRBV14 and TRBJ2-5, the complete variable domain is EAGVTQFPSHSVIEKGQTVTLRCDPISGHDNLYWYRRVMGKEIKFLLHFVKESKQDESGMPNNRFLAERTGGTYSTLKVQPAELEDSGVYFCASSQRGVDETQYFGPGTRLLVL.